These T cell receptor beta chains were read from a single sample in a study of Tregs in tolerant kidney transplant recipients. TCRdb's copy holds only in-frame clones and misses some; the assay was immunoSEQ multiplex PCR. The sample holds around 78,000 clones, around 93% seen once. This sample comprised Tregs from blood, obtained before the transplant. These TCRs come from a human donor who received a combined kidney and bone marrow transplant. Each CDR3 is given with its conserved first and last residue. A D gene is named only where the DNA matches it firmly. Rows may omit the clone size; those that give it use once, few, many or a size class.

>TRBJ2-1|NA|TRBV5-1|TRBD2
CASSLAVTSGGNEQFF
TGCGCCAGCAGCTTGGCCGTGACTAGCGGGGGAAATGAGCAGTTCTTC
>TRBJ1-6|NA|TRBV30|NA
CAWRVGVDSPLHF
TGTGCCTGGAGGGTGGGGGTTGATTCACCCCTCCACTTT
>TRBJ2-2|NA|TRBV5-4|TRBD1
CASSWGQGANTGELFF
TGTGCCAGCAGCTGGGGACAGGGGGCGAACACCGGGGAGCTGTTTTTT
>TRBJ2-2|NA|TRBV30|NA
CARDTLNTGELFF
TGTGCCCGAGACACATTAAACACCGGGGAGCTGTTTTTT
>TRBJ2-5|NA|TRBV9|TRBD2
CASSVGGSSGRQETQYF
TGTGCCAGCAGCGTAGGAGGGTCTAGCGGGAGGCAAGAGACCCAGTACTTC
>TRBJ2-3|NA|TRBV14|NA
CASSQGLGFFGTDTQYF
TGTGCCAGCAGCCAAGGTCTGGGCTTCTTTGGAACAGATACGCAGTATTTT
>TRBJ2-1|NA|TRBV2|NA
CASKQDVNNEQFF
TGTGCCAGCAAACAGGACGTAAACAATGAGCAGTTCTTC
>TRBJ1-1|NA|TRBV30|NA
CAWSAQLNTEAFF
TGTGCCTGGAGTGCCCAGTTGAACACTGAAGCTTTCTTT
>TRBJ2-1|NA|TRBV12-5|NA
CASGLVGNEQFF
TGTGCTAGTGGTTTGGTAGGGAACGAGCAGTTCTTC
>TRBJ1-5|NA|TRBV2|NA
CASKVGTGGNQPQHF
TGTGCCAGCAAAGTAGGGACCGGTGGCAATCAGCCCCAGCATTTT
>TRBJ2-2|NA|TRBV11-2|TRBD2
CASSAPLGSGRSAGELFF
TGTGCCAGCAGCGCGCCACTTGGGAGCGGGAGAAGCGCCGGGGAGCTGTTTTTT
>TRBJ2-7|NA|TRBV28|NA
CASLAPDSYEQYF
TGTGCCAGCCTCGCGCCCGACTCCTACGAGCAGTACTTC
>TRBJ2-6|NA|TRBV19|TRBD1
CASSILRDRVSGANVLTF
TGTGCCAGTAGTATACTAAGGGACAGGGTCTCTGGGGCCAACGTCCTGACTTTC
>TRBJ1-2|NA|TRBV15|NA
CATSRELSGRDGYTF
TGTGCCACCAGCAGGGAATTGTCTGGGAGGGATGGCTACACCTTC
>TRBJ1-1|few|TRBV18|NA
CASSPTRGEAFF
TGTGCCAGCTCACCGACCCGGGGTGAAGCTTTCTTT
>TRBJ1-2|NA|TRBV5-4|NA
CASSPHTAVGYTF
TGTGCCAGCAGCCCCCATACGGCCGTCGGCTACACCTTC
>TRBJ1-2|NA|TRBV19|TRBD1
CASSAGQGDYGYTF
TGTGCCAGTTCCGCTGGACAGGGGGACTATGGCTACACCTTC
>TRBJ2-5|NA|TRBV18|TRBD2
CASSPPGGSQETQYF
TGTGCCAGCTCACCACCGGGAGGGTCCCAAGAGACCCAGTACTTC
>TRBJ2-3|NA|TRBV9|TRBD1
CASSAGQGAGTDTQYF
TGTGCCAGCAGCGCGGGACAGGGGGCGGGCACAGATACGCAGTATTTT